This T cell receptor beta chain was recorded in a study of blood T cells in healthy people across ages. Overall study: Template-switching capture recovered about one barcoded beta molecule per two T cells. Notes on the study in general: Researchers report that TCR beta diversity correlated strongly with naive T cell percentage. The fall in TCR beta diversity per million T cells was roughly linear with age.

This CDR3 spans 11 amino acids. Trimming pared 5 bases from V and 6 bases from J, leaving 10 bases between. Germline V gives CDR1 DFQATT, CDR2 SNEGSKA (reference sequence). It was with a sample-barcoded 5' primer and a J-beta primer mix that a second PCR of about 7 to 12 cycles was run. TCRdb used MiXCR to reprocess the 5' RACE reads, holding one entry per CDR3 protein. This sample carries hundreds of thousands of distinct CDR3 sequences, around 20% of them seen once, and the ten largest clones take about 3.6%. Regarding this clonotype: As yet, its antigen is unknown.

The study recruited healthy Caucasian donors from Russia who were aged about 6 to 90. The sequenced material came from blood. This clonotype was sampled from a man between 65 and 85 years old in good health. The chain is built from TRBV20-1 and TRBJ1-2; D unclear. The CDR3 loop reads CSAHPRDGYTF. The CDR3 coding sequence is TGCAGTGCTCACCCTCGCGATGGCTACACCTTC.